This note documents a single T cell receptor beta chain sequence. Its matching antigen is unknown. Cells were stimulated with CMV-infected fibroblast lysates at 10 ug/mL. CD40L-negative CD69-negative CD45RO-high memory CD4+ T cells were sorted as populations depleted of antigen-responding cells. Stimulated PBMCs had first been depleted of CD8+ T cells. The libraries were made with immunoSEQ version 4 in survey mode. Profiled with immunoSEQ multiplex PCR; TCRdb holds only in-frame clones, not every one. This table holds approximately 35,000 clones, approximately 85% found once. This entry belongs to a study of persistence of HIV-infected CD4 T cells. The wider study: Isolated cells were CMV- and HIV-1 Gag-responding CD4+ T cells.

The CDR3 is 14 amino acids. Germline assignment: CDR1 ENHRY and CDR2 SYGVKD. V lost 3 bases and J 1 base, leaving 9 bases between the germline ends. The source material was CD4+ T cells sorted from PBMCs after roughly 17-hour stimulation, sampled from a patient who received antiretroviral therapy. This receptor was obtained from an adult man with HIV who was CMV-seropositive. The chain couples TRBV10-3 to TRBJ1-1, with no clear D. CDR3 amino acids: CAISEFSSNTEAFF. CDR3 bases: TGTGCCATCAGTGAATTCAGTTCGAACACTGAAGCTTTCTTT.